Below, 9 T cell receptor beta chains from the same sample are listed, as sequenced in a study of regulatory T cells in long-lasting Graves disease. Time point: persistent/refractory GD, antithyroid drugs over 5 years with positive TRAb. RNA from PBMCs was the source of the TCR library. Construction of TCR beta libraries relied on iRepertoire HTBI primers and on Arm-PCR targeting CDR3 regions. TCRdb re-derived calls from the multiplex PCR reads in MiXCR, one entry per CDR3 protein. This sample carries about 660,000 distinct CDR3 sequences, approximately 31% of them seen once, and the ten largest clones take 35% to 55%. The source was peripheral blood mononuclear cells (PBMCs), collected when the disease was refractory, from a patient treated with antithyroid drugs. The receptor set was obtained from a female donor with Graves disease.

In its sample, this clonotype was seen many times. The chain employs TRBV28 and TRBJ2-3, with TRBD2 matching 13 bases. Germline V lookup: CDR1 MDHEN, CDR2 SYDVKM. CDR3 size: 14 residues. The trim removed 6 bases at V and 13 bases at J, leaving 10 bases unmatched. CDR3: CASSRAGTSGNEYF. CDR3 nucleotides: TGTGCCAGCAGCCGCGCTGGGACTAGCGGGAATGAGTATTTT.

The chain employs TRBV5-1 and TRBJ2-7; 7 positions agree with TRBD2. This CDR3 has 15 residues. Losses at the gene ends were 3 bases for V and 3 bases for J; bases not matched to a gene: 9. CDR1 is SGHRS and CDR2 is YFSETQ in the germline V gene. CDR3 sequence (DNA): TGCGCCAGCAGCTCCCGGCTAGCGGAGAACTACGAGCAGTACTTC. This gives the protein CASSSRLAENYEQYF. Combining the CDR3 with reference TRBV5-1 and TRBJ2-7 gives the whole variable domain KAGVTQTPRYLIKTRGQQVTLSCSPISGHRSVSWYQQTPGQGLQFLFEYFSETQRNKGNFPGRFSGRQFSNSRSEMNVSTLELGDSALYLCASSSRLAENYEQYFGPGTRLTVT.

J is TRBJ1-4 and V is TRBV28; D gene ambiguous. V lost 8 bases, J lost 6 bases, and 13 bases lay in between. The germline V gene encodes CDR1 MDHEN and CDR2 SYDVKM. The CDR3 totals 13 residues. In nucleotides, the CDR3 is TGTGCCAGCCGTCCCACTCCTCATGAAAAACTGTTTTTT. Translation gives CASRPTPHEKLFF.

There are a few counts of this clonotype. The chain has TRBV2 and TRBJ1-6; maybe TRBD1 (6 bases). The CDR3 length is 13 residues. Germline V gene sequence: CDR1 SNHLY, CDR2 FYNNEI. V was cut by 3 bases and J by 10 bases, with 10 bases left in between. In nucleotides, the CDR3 is TGTGCCAGCAGTGAGGACAGACTCTCACCCCTCCACTTT. Translation gives CASSEDRLSPLHF.

This clonotype turned up a few times. The chain links TRBV12-3 or TRBV12-4 to TRBJ1-2; unclear D gene. The CDR3 is 14 amino acids. Trimming removed 4 bases from V and 4 bases from J, with 13 bases in between. The chain's CDR3 is CASSSRAPVYGYTF. DNA for the CDR3: TGTGCCAGCAGTTCCCGGGCCCCTGTCTATGGCTACACCTTC.

The chain uses TRBV18 and TRBJ1-2; D is ambiguous. Trimming removed 3 bases from V and 4 bases from J, with 18 bases in between. Germline CDR1 KGHSH, CDR2 LQKENI. The CDR3 consists of 16 residues. The CDR3 nucleotides read TGTGCCAGCTCACCTCCCGGGAGGTCCAAGGGCTATGGCTACACCTTC. It specifies CASSPPGRSKGYGYTF.

This clonotype was counted many times. The chain links TRBV28 to TRBJ1-2; 10 positions agree with TRBD1. The junction had 9 bases not matched to a gene; V was cut back by 3 bases and J by 8 bases. Germline V lookup: CDR1 MDHEN, CDR2 SYDVKM. The CDR3 has 15 amino acids. The CDR3 sequence is CASSFRDRGRGGYTF. For the CDR3, the DNA is TGTGCCAGCAGTTTTAGAGACAGGGGGCGCGGGGGCTACACCTTC.

The chain combines TRBV9 with TRBJ2-7, with D tentatively TRBD1 (5 bases). Trimming took 0 bases from V and 0 from J, leaving 10 bases between them. CDR3 length equals 15 residues. CDR1 and CDR2 from the germline V gene are SGDLS and YYNGEE. CDR3 in DNA: TGTGCCAGCAGCGTAGGGGGCTCGTTCTCCTACGAGCAGTACTTC. Translating gives CASSVGGSFSYEQYF.

This clonotype was observed many times. The chain employs TRBV7-9 and TRBJ1-2; D is possibly TRBD1 (6 bases). CDR3 length: 13 amino acids. The V gene lost 0 bases and the J gene lost 7 bases, with 9 bases spanning the gap. CDR1 and CDR2 from the germline V gene are SEHNR and FQNEAQ (reference sequence). CDR3 bases: TGTGCCAGCAGCTTAGCGGGGGCTGGTGGCTACACCTTC. Protein sequence: CASSLAGAGGYTF.